Here is one T cell receptor (beta chain) with its context. Its antigen is not identified. Treatment in this sample: oral pan-JAK inhibitor, 5-10 mg twice daily. The data were taken from a study of CD8+ T cells in alopecia areata. Study details: Treatment ran 6 to 18 months, with 6 months of follow-up afterward. Notes on the study in general: One nonresponder leaves baseline CD8+ expansion's link to response uncertain. Significant decreases in scalp clonality and expanded CD8+ clones followed tofacitinib treatment. Especially in alopecia totalis/universalis, lesional scalp showed greater clonality than normal scalp did.

Germline-derived CDR1 and CDR2 are MNHEY and SVGAGI. The CDR3 sequence is 14 residues long. V was pared by 5 bases and J by 2 bases, with 12 bases between. Extracted RNA was reverse transcribed, and the resulting cDNA served as sequencing template. Sequenced by immunoSEQ multiplex PCR; TCRdb stores in-frame clones only, minus some. This sample yields 150,000 or so clones, of which roughly 52% are seen a single time; 15% to 20% belongs to the top ten. This TCR came from a human donor with alopecia areata. The V gene is TRBV6-5, the J gene TRBJ1-1; D ambiguous. Specimen: CD8+ T cells sorted from blood, collected at week 4, from a patient treated with tofacitinib. The CDR3 loop is CASSREEGNTEAFF. CDR3 sequence (DNA): TGTGCCAGCAGTCGCGAAGAGGGAAACACTGAAGCTTTCTTT.